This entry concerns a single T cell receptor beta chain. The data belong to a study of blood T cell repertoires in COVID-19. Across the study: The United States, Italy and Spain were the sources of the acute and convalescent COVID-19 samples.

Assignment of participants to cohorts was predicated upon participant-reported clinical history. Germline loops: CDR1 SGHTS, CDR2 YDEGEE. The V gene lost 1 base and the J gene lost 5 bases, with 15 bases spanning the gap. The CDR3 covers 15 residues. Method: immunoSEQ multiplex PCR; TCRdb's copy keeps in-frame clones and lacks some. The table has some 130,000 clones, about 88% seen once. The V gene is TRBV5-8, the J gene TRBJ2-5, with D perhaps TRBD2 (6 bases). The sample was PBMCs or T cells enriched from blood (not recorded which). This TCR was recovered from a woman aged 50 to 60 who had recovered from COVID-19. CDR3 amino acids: CASSLRDGSTETQYF. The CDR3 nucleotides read TGTGCCAGCAGCTTGCGGGACGGGAGTACGGAGACCCAGTACTTC.